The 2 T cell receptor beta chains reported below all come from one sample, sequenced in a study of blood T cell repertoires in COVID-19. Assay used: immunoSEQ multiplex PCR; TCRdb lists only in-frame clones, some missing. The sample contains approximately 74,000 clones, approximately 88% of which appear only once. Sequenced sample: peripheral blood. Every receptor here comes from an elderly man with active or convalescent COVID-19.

CDR3 amino acids: CASSLLLALGNEQFF. In nucleotides, the CDR3 is TGCGCCAGCAGCTTGCTCCTAGCGTTAGGCAATGAGCAGTTCTTC. V is TRBV5-1 and J is TRBJ2-1; D possibly corresponds to TRBD2 (6 bases). CDR3 length: 15 amino acids. The V gene lost 1 base and the J gene lost 6 bases, with 14 bases spanning the gap. Germline values: CDR1 SGHRS, CDR2 YFSETQ.

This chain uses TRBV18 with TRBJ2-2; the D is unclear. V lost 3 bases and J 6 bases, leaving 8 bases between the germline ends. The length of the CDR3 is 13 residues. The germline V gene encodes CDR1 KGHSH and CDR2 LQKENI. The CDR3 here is CASSPEVSGELFF. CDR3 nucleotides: TGTGCCAGCTCACCTGAGGTGTCCGGGGAGCTGTTTTTT.